Presented here are 31 T cell receptor beta chains from one specimen sequenced in a study of tumor-infiltrating lymphocytes in oesophageal squamous cell carcinoma. TCRdb analysed the PCR reads with MiXCR anew, one entry per CDR3 protein. The table lists some 14,000 distinct CDR3 sequences, around 50% of them singletons, with roughly a sixth in the top ten. The sample was esophageal tumor tissue. The receptors shown here come from a male donor with esophageal squamous cell carcinoma.

This chain links TRBV7-4 with TRBJ2-7; a weak D match, TRBD1 (5 bases). The CDR3 loop spans 14 amino acids. The V end lost 1 base, the J end lost 4 bases, and 11 bases lay between the germline ends. Germline CDR1 reads SGHVT; CDR2 reads SQSDAQ. This CDR3 reads CASSLGPDSYEQYF. CDR3 bases: TGTGCCAGCAGCTTAGGACCCGACAGTTACGAGCAGTACTTC. The full variable domain, in which reference TRBV7-4 and TRBJ2-7 provide the parts outside the CDR3, is GAGVSQSPRYKVAKRGRDVALRCDSISGHVTLYWYRQTLGQGSEVLTYSQSDAQRDKSGRPSGRFSAERPERSVSTLKIQRTEQGDSAVYLCASSLGPDSYEQYFGPGTRLTVT.

The table lists this clonotype with many counts. V is TRBV27 and J is TRBJ2-1, with 11 bases that match TRBD2. Germline V gene lookup returns CDR1 MNHEY and CDR2 SMNVEV (reference sequence). V was clipped by 4 bases and J by 9 bases; unmatched bases: 11. The CDR3 totals 16 residues. In nucleotides, the CDR3 is TGTGCCAGCAGTTCCCGAACTAGCGGGAGCATCGGTGAGCAGTTCTTC. Residues: CASSSRTSGSIGEQFF.

This clonotype was counted many times. The V call is TRBV10-1, the J call TRBJ2-3, with a possible D match to TRBD2 (5 bases). The germline V gene encodes CDR1 WNHNN and CDR2 SYGVQD (reference sequence). This CDR3 spans 11 amino acids. V dropped 7 bases and J dropped 7 bases, with 9 bases sitting between them. CDR3 coding DNA: TGCGCCAGCACCGGAGGTCATACGCAGTATTTT. This encodes CASTGGHTQYF.

This clonotype was counted at least ten times. The V gene is TRBV28, the J gene TRBJ2-7; 8 bases align to TRBD1. The CDR3 loop spans 14 amino acids. Germline V gives CDR1 MDHEN, CDR2 SYDVKM. V gave up 8 bases and J gave up 5 bases; unmatched junction bases: 11. The CDR3 spells CASHVSGQGNEQYF. DNA of the CDR3: TGTGCCAGCCACGTATCAGGACAGGGCAACGAGCAGTACTTC.

The CDR3 region is CASSLKGTSSYNEQFF. The CDR3 DNA reads as TGTGCCAGCAGCTTAAAGGGGACTAGCTCCTACAATGAGCAGTTCTTC. V usage is TRBV7-3 and J usage is TRBJ2-1; 8 bases are a match to TRBD2. This CDR3 has 16 amino acids. Germline V CDR1 and CDR2: SGHTA, FQGTGA. Unmatched junction bases numbered 2, after V lost 1 base and J lost 0 bases.

The chain carries TRBV2 and TRBJ2-7; D is possibly TRBD1 (5 bases). The germline V and J ends were trimmed by 5 bases and 2 bases, with 7 bases remaining between them. Germline V gene sequence: CDR1 SNHLY, CDR2 FYNNEI. The CDR3 spans 12 residues. The CDR3 bases are TGTGCCAGCAGTCAACAGGCCTACGAGCAGTACTTC. Residues: CASSQQAYEQYF. Full variable domain (rest looked up from reference TRBV2 and TRBJ2-7): EPEVTQTPSHQVTQMGQEVILRCVPISNHLYFYWYRQILGQKVEFLVSFYNNEISEKSEIFDDQFSVERPDGSNFTLKIRSTKLEDSAMYFCASSQQAYEQYFGPGTRLTVT.

The chain links TRBV11-2 to TRBJ2-1, with D possibly being TRBD1 or TRBD2 (5 bases each). Trimming stripped 5 bases from V and 6 bases from J, with 8 bases between. From germline, CDR1 is SGHAT and CDR2 FQNNGV. The CDR3 consists of 12 residues. This CDR3 reads CASSVGTNEQFF. CDR3 DNA: TGTGCCAGCAGCGTGGGGACCAATGAGCAGTTCTTC.

J is TRBJ2-7 and V is TRBV24-1, with no clear D. The assigned J gene may be wrong: the sequence end matches TRBJ2-1 better. The CDR3 totals 11 residues. The V gene's germline CDR1 is KGHDR and CDR2 SFDVKD. The CDR3 nucleotides read TGTGCCACCACCTTGGGCAATGAGCAGTTCTTC. Translated: CATTLGNEQFF.

The CDR3 bases are TGTGCCAGCAGTGAACAAGCCGCCAACTCTGGAAACACCATATATTTT. Amino acids: CASSEQAANSGNTIYF. V is TRBV6-1 and J is TRBJ1-3; D is unresolved. The V gene lost 2 bases and the J gene lost 0 bases, with 11 bases spanning the gap. The CDR3 has 16 amino acids. The V gene's germline CDR1 is MNHNS and CDR2 SASEGT.

The V gene is TRBV7-3, the J gene TRBJ2-3; D uncertain. Matching the DNA end better, TRBJ2-5 makes the J call doubtful. Germline V lookup: CDR1 SGHTA, CDR2 FQGTGA. CDR3 length equals 16 residues. The CDR3 protein is CASSLTGPRNQETQYF. CDR3 nucleotides: TGTGCCAGCAGCTTAACGGGCCCCAGGAACCAAGAGACCCAGTACTTC.

The CDR3 sequence: CASSRTSGSRNYNEQFF. The DNA for the CDR3 is TGTGCCAGCAGCCGGACTAGCGGGAGTCGTAACTACAATGAGCAGTTCTTC. This chain uses TRBV7-6 with TRBJ2-3, with 13 bases aligning to TRBD2. The end of the DNA aligns better with TRBJ2-1, so the J call may be wrong. Germline CDR1 reads SGHVS; CDR2 reads FNYEAQ. This CDR3 has 17 residues.

The gene calls are TRBV28 and TRBJ1-4, with 10 bases fitting TRBD1. The junction had 14 bases not matched to a gene; V was cut back by 8 bases and J by 8 bases. The CDR3 is 16 amino acids. Germline V lookup: CDR1 MDHEN, CDR2 SYDVKM. CDR3 DNA: TGTGCCAGCCGAGGAGGGACAGGGGATTTTCAAGAAAAACTGTTTTTT. Amino acids: CASRGGTGDFQEKLFF.

This clonotype was detected many times. The rearrangement uses TRBV13 and TRBJ1-2, with 12 bases aligning to TRBD1. Trimming removed 6 bases from V and 8 bases from J; junction bases left unmatched: 10. The length of the CDR3 is 15 residues. CDR1 and CDR2 (germline): PRHDT, FYEKMQ (reference sequence). Here the CDR3 reads CASRHPGQGAVGYTF. As DNA, the CDR3 is TGTGCCAGCAGGCATCCGGGACAGGGGGCGGTCGGCTACACCTTC.

This clonotype occurred many times. The J gene is TRBJ2-7, the V gene TRBV14; TRBD2 agrees at 7 bases. V lost 0 bases to trimming and J lost 7 bases; unmatched junction nucleotides: 6. This CDR3 spans 14 amino acids. Germline V gene sequence: CDR1 SGHDN, CDR2 FVKESK. The CDR3: CASSQDSGFQEQYF. The CDR3 nucleotides read TGTGCCAGCAGCCAAGATAGCGGGTTTCAAGAGCAGTACTTC.

This clonotype was recorded at least ten times. This CDR3 reads CASSLLSGTHYEQYF. The CDR3 DNA reads as TGTGCCAGCAGCTTACTTTCCGGGACGCACTACGAGCAGTACTTC. This rearrangement joins TRBV6-6 to TRBJ2-7; D possibly matches TRBD1 or TRBD2 (5 bases each). V dropped 6 bases and J dropped 3 bases, with 18 bases sitting between them. CDR1 is MNHNY and CDR2 is SVGAGI in the germline V gene (reference sequence). This CDR3 is built from 15 residues.

V and J are TRBV28 and TRBJ1-6, with D possibly being TRBD1 (5 bases). This CDR3 has 14 amino acids. V was clipped by 1 base and J by 5 bases, with 6 bases between them. Germline CDR1 MDHEN, CDR2 SYDVKM. Here the CDR3 reads CASSLLTDNSPLHF. Written as DNA, the CDR3 is TGTGCCAGCAGTTTATTGACAGATAATTCACCCCTCCACTTT.

This clonotype occurred many times. Possible read error: a much larger clone is one base away. This chain connects TRBV27 to TRBJ2-7, with D perhaps given as TRBD1 or TRBD2 (5 bases each). Germline CDR1 and CDR2: MNHEY and SMNVEV (reference sequence). Trimming cost V 7 bases and J 7 bases, with 20 bases left between them. The CDR3 has 14 residues. The CDR3 DNA reads as TGTGCCAGCACCGGTGGGACCCCCTACAATGAGCAGTACTTC. It translates to CASTGGTPYNEQYF.

The rearrangement joins TRBV7-9 to TRBJ2-1, with D perhaps matching TRBD1 (5 bases). This CDR3 comprises 15 residues. Per germline, CDR1 SEHNR and CDR2 FQNEAQ (reference sequence). V lost 1 base and J 3 bases, leaving 10 bases between the germline ends. CDR3 residues: CASSLEGEGYNEQFF. CDR3 nucleotides: TGTGCCAGCAGCTTAGAAGGGGAAGGCTACAATGAGCAGTTCTTC. The variable domain in full, completed from reference TRBV7-9 and TRBJ2-1, reads DTGVSQNPRHKITKRGQNVTFRCDPISEHNRLYWYRQTLGQGPEFLTYFQNEAQLEKSRLLSDRFSAERPKGSFSTLEIQRTEQGDSAMYLCASSLEGEGYNEQFFGPGTRLTVL.

The chain is built from TRBV28 and TRBJ2-5; TRBD1 agrees at 7 bases. The trim removed 6 bases at V and 2 bases at J, leaving 6 bases unmatched. The CDR3 loop spans 14 amino acids. The germline CDR1 and CDR2 sequences are MDHEN and SYDVKM. The CDR3 DNA reads TGTGCCAGCAGCAAACTGGGACAGCAAGAGACCCAGTACTTC. Protein: CASSKLGQQETQYF.

V gene TRBV11-1 combines with J gene TRBJ2-3; no definite D call. This CDR3 spans 13 amino acids. The germline gives CDR1 SGHAT, CDR2 FQDESV (reference sequence). Trimming removed 1 base at V and 11 bases at J, with 13 bases between. The CDR3 sequence: CASSLDPSYEQYF. In DNA, the CDR3 is TGTGCCAGCAGCTTAGACCCCTCTTACGAGCAGTATTTT.

This clonotype was detected only a few times. The J gene is TRBJ1-4, the V gene TRBV6-1; D gene uncertain. The CDR3 has 16 residues. From germline, CDR1 is MNHNS and CDR2 SASEGT. V lost 4 bases and J lost 0, with 12 bases in between. CDR3 DNA: TGTGCCAGCAGTGTACTACACGAGGCAACTAATGAAAAACTGTTTTTT. It is translated as CASSVLHEATNEKLFF.

The J gene is TRBJ2-3, the V gene TRBV6-8; D possibly corresponds to TRBD2 (5 bases). Per germline, CDR1 MNHGY and CDR2 SAAAGT. Trimming removed 7 bases at V and 3 bases at J, with 14 bases between. There are 14 residues in the CDR3. CDR3 nucleotides: TGTGCCAGCACCGCAGGTACGGGAACAGATACGCAGTATTTT. Protein product: CASTAGTGTDTQYF.

This clonotype was picked up a small number of times. V usage is TRBV6-1 and J usage is TRBJ2-7, with TRBD2 identical over 13 bases. Germline V CDR1 and CDR2: MNHNS, SASEGT. The CDR3 covers 15 residues. V trimming: 5 bases; J trimming: 6 bases; junction bases outside the gene matches: 7. CDR3 sequence reads: CASSQPGLAGLEQYF. The CDR3 region has the DNA TGTGCCAGCAGTCAACCGGGACTAGCGGGACTCGAGCAGTACTTC.

With regard to this clonotype: Lacking the conserved final phenylalanine or tryptophan, this CDR3 likely reflects a read error. Because the CDR3's place on the DNA is in doubt, the DNA is left out and the CDR3 is given as listed by TCRdb. The chain employs TRBV10-3 and TRBJ2-7; the table names TRBD1, a call not compared with the DNA. The CDR3 extends over 16 residues, inclusive of both ends. The germline V gene encodes CDR1 ENHRY and CDR2 SYGVKD. CDR3 sequence reads: CAISDPQGAEGYTFGS.

As for this clonotype: Relative to the germline gene, one junction end is altered; a read error may explain this. This sequence joins TRBV11-2 and TRBJ1-6; D is possibly TRBD1 (5 bases). The CDR3 loop spans 14 amino acids. CDR1 is SGHAT, CDR2 FQNNGV, per germline. The CDR3: CASTTGTQSSPLHF. CDR3 nucleotides: TGTGCCAGCACCACCGGGACTCAGAGTTCACCCCTCCACTTC.

As regards this clonotype: The junction and the germline gene differ at one end; a read error may be behind it. The J gene is TRBJ1-5, the V gene TRBV30; D is perhaps TRBD1 (6 bases). This CDR3 comprises 13 residues. Germline CDR1 is GTSNPN and CDR2 is SVGIG (reference sequence). DNA for the CDR3: TGTGCCTGGATGCAGGGGACGAGTTCACCCCTCCACTTC. Amino acids: CAWMQGTSSPLHF.

In its sample, this clonotype was seen a few times. This sequence joins TRBV7-2 and TRBJ2-4; the D gene is possibly TRBD1 (6 bases). The J call may be in error: the DNA end matches TRBJ2-5 better. Germline CDR1 reads SGHTA; CDR2 reads FQGNSA. The CDR3 runs 14 residues. CDR3 protein: CASSSPGGWETQYF. The CDR3 coding sequence is TGTGCCAGCAGCTCCCCTGGGGGCTGGGAGACCCAGTACTTC.

By proportion, this clonotype is medium-sized (0.01 to 0.1%). The CDR3 nucleotides are TGTGCCAGCAGTTACAGGGGTGAGACCCAGTACTTC. Translating gives CASSYRGETQYF. This rearrangement joins TRBV6-2 or TRBV6-3 to TRBJ2-5, with D possibly being TRBD1 (5 bases). Germline V gives CDR1 MNHEY, CDR2 SVGEGT. The CDR3 consists of 12 residues. V was shortened by 2 bases and J by 5 bases, with 6 bases between the two germline ends.

A few counts support this clonotype. CDR3 sequence (DNA): TGTGCCAGCAAGCTTCTGGGGCAGGGGAATGAGCAGTTCTTC. Protein: CASKLLGQGNEQFF. The chain is built from TRBV7-2 and TRBJ2-1; D might be TRBD1 (6 bases). Germline loops: CDR1 SGHTA, CDR2 FQGNSA. The CDR3 has 14 residues. V lost 7 bases and J 7 bases, leaving 17 bases between the germline ends.

The V and J genes are TRBV7-9 and TRBJ2-3, with 7 bases fitting TRBD1. The end of the DNA is better explained by TRBJ1-2, so the J call may be wrong. Germline CDR1 and CDR2: SEHNR and FQNEAQ (reference sequence). This CDR3 has 15 amino acids. CDR3 residues: CASSLRQGSNYGYTF. The CDR3 nucleotides are TGTGCCAGCAGCTTACGACAGGGTTCTAACTATGGCTACACCTTC.

The V call is TRBV7-6, the J call TRBJ2-1, with D possibly TRBD2 on 6 matching bases. The CDR3 has 13 amino acids. The germline gives CDR1 SGHVS, CDR2 FNYEAQ. Trimming took 7 bases from V and 1 from J, leaving 8 bases between them. The CDR3 nucleotides are TGTGCCAGCACGAGCGGGTCCTACAATGAGCAGTTCTTC. Translation: CASTSGSYNEQFF.